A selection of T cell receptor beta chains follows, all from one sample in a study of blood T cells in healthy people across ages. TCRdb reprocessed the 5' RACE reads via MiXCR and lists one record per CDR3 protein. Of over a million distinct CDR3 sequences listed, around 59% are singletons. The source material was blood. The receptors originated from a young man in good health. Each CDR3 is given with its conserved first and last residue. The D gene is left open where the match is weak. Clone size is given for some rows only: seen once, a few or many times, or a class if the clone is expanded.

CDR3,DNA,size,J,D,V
CASSQGGLAAHEQYF,TGTGCCAGCAGCCAAGGGGGACTAGCCGCCCACGAGCAGTACTTC,few,TRBJ2-7,TRBD2,TRBV3-1
CASSLLVAREGRNEQFF,TGTGCCAGCAGCTTATTGGTGGCGCGGGAGGGCCGTAATGAGCAGTTCTTC,.,TRBJ2-1,TRBD2,TRBV7-9
CASSQGLGADTQYF,TGCGCCAGCAGCCAAGGACTAGGGGCAGATACGCAGTATTTT,many,TRBJ2-3,TRBD2,TRBV5-1
CASSQDYHTGELFF,TGCGCCAGCAGCCAAGATTATCACACCGGGGAGCTGTTTTTT,.,TRBJ2-2,.,TRBV4-3
CASSVAGGSGIQYF,TGTGCCAGCAGCGTAGCAGGGGGTAGTGGCATTCAGTACTTC,few,TRBJ2-4,TRBD1,TRBV9
CASSLDTNYHGYTF,TGTGCCAGCAGCCTGGACACAAACTACCATGGCTACACCTTC,.,TRBJ1-2,.,TRBV21-1
CASSNWDSYGYTF,TGTGCTAGCAGTAACTGGGACAGCTATGGCTACACCTTC,.,TRBJ1-2,TRBD1,TRBV28
CASSLGGGLASNEQFF,TGTGCCAGCAGCTTAGGCGGGGGACTAGCGTCCAATGAGCAGTTCTTC,once,TRBJ2-1,TRBD2,TRBV13
CASSESPWELRADTQYF,TGTGCCAGCAGTGAATCCCCATGGGAGTTAAGGGCAGATACGCAGTATTTT,.,TRBJ2-3,.,TRBV25-1
CASDKTGEFHEQYF,TGTGCCAGCGACAAGACAGGGGAGTTCCACGAGCAGTACTTC,.,TRBJ2-7,TRBD1,TRBV28
CASSSLTMGRGSEPQHF,TGTGCCAGCAGCTCCCTAACCATGGGCCGCGGAAGTGAGCCCCAGCATTTT,.,TRBJ1-5,.,TRBV6-2/TRBV6-3
CATSRPSTGSAGYEQYF,TGTGCCACCAGCAGACCCTCCACAGGGTCGGCTGGCTACGAGCAGTACTTC,.,TRBJ2-7,.,TRBV15
CAIRTDRVQPNEQYF,TGTGCCATCAGGACGGACAGGGTCCAGCCAAACGAGCAGTACTTC,.,TRBJ2-7,TRBD1,TRBV10-3
CASTPGGAKNIQYF,TGCGCCAGCACCCCTGGTGGGGCCAAAAACATTCAGTACTTC,few,TRBJ2-4,.,TRBV5-1
CASKAGDSLNTEAFF,TGTGCCAGCAAAGCAGGGGACAGCTTGAACACTGAAGCTTTCTTT,.,TRBJ1-1,TRBD1,TRBV2
CASSQDGIEKETQYF,TGTGCCAGCAGCCAGGATGGCATAGAGAAAGAGACCCAGTACTTC,.,TRBJ2-5,.,TRBV4-2
CASSLEMGHPGGYTF,TGTGCCAGCAGCTTAGAGATGGGACATCCCGGGGGCTACACCTTC,.,TRBJ1-2,.,TRBV7-9
CSVESADLNYGYTF,TGCAGCGTTGAATCTGCAGACCTTAACTATGGCTACACCTTC,once,TRBJ1-2,.,TRBV29-1
CASSDGTSGDYNEQFF,TGTGCCAGCAGCGACGGAACTAGCGGTGACTACAATGAGCAGTTCTTC,once,TRBJ2-1,TRBD2,TRBV6-2/TRBV6-3
CASSDRGGAATNEKLFF,TGTGCCAGCAGTGATAGAGGAGGCGCGGCAACTAATGAAAAACTGTTTTTT,few,TRBJ1-4,.,TRBV6-1
CASSPGLVSHEQYF,TGTGCCAGCAGTCCGGGACTAGTATCCCACGAGCAGTACTTC,.,TRBJ2-7,TRBD2,TRBV2
CSARPVSGRGETQYF,TGCAGTGCTAGACCGGTTAGCGGGAGGGGGGAGACCCAGTACTTC,many,TRBJ2-5,TRBD2,TRBV20-1
CASRTGKGANVLTF,TGTGCCAGCAGGACGGGGAAAGGGGCCAACGTCCTGACTTTC,.,TRBJ2-6,.,TRBV6-1
CASSLDTGSSYEQYF,TGCGCCAGCAGCTTGGATACAGGGTCCTCCTACGAGCAGTACTTC,.,TRBJ2-7,.,TRBV5-1
CASSLVGGEGTDTQYF,TGTGCCAGCAGCTTAGTCGGGGGAGAGGGCACAGATACGCAGTATTTT,few,TRBJ2-3,.,TRBV7-2
CASSEFQQGQETQYF,TGTGCCAGCAGTGAATTTCAACAGGGGCAAGAGACCCAGTACTTC,few,TRBJ2-5,TRBD1,TRBV25-1
CAISEGNSYEQYF,TGTGCCATCAGTGAGGGCAACTCCTACGAGCAGTACTTC,few,TRBJ2-7,.,TRBV10-3
CASSQGIRQASPGSPEAFF,TGCGCCAGCAGCCAAGGTATCCGGCAGGCTAGTCCCGGTTCTCCTGAAGCTTTCTTT,.,TRBJ1-1,.,TRBV4-3
CASTVSGTKNTEAFF,TGTGCCAGCACCGTCTCGGGGACAAAGAACACTGAAGCTTTCTTT,.,TRBJ1-1,.,TRBV28
CASSLEAGIYEQYF,TGTGCCAGCAGCTTAGAAGCGGGGATCTACGAGCAGTACTTC,.,TRBJ2-7,TRBD2,TRBV7-6
CASSLRSGATDTQYF,TGTGCCAGCAGTTTACGAAGCGGGGCCACAGATACGCAGTATTTT,.,TRBJ2-3,TRBD2,TRBV27
CASSLQGAGSQPQHF,TGTGCCAGCAGCTTGCAGGGGGCGGGTAGTCAGCCCCAGCATTTT,.,TRBJ1-5,TRBD1,TRBV5-6
CASSLAGPLGGEQYF,TGTGCCAGCAGTTTAGCAGGGCCGCTAGGAGGCGAGCAGTACTTC,once,TRBJ2-7,.,TRBV27
CASSLKGSQWEQYF,TGTGCCAGCAGTTTGAAAGGGTCTCAATGGGAGCAGTACTTC,.,TRBJ2-5,.,TRBV12-3/TRBV12-4
CASSQDRQGFPYNSPLHF,TGTGCCAGCAGCCAAGATCGTCAGGGCTTCCCTTATAATTCACCCCTCCACTTT,.,TRBJ1-6,.,TRBV14
CASLDLRTSGNQETQYF,TGTGCCAGCCTAGACCTAAGGACTAGCGGAAACCAAGAGACCCAGTACTTC,once,TRBJ2-5,TRBD2,TRBV7-9
CATRGGGLNTGELFF,TGTGCCACCAGGGGGGGAGGGTTGAACACCGGGGAGCTGTTTTTT,few,TRBJ2-2,TRBD2,TRBV15
CASSYALWGTQYF,TGTGCCAGCAGTTACGCCTTATGGGGGACCCAGTACTTC,.,TRBJ2-5,.,TRBV6-5
CASSFLAGGIEQFF,TGTGCCAGCAGTTTCCTAGCGGGAGGGATTGAGCAGTTCTTC,.,TRBJ2-1,TRBD2,TRBV27
CASSEWAGEETQYF,TGTGCCAGCAGTGAATGGGCAGGGGAGGAGACCCAGTACTTC,.,TRBJ2-5,.,TRBV6-1
CASSQRTNTEAFF,TGTGCCAGCAGCCAGCGGACGAACACTGAAGCTTTCTTT,.,TRBJ1-1,.,TRBV11-1
CATSDSRGAGAITDTQYF,TGTGCCACCAGTGATTCCCGCGGAGCGGGGGCGATCACAGATACGCAGTATTTT,many,TRBJ2-3,TRBD2,TRBV24-1
CSASPLAGGGNTDTQYF,TGCAGTGCTAGTCCGCTAGCGGGGGGTGGAAACACAGATACGCAGTATTTT,.,TRBJ2-3,TRBD2,TRBV20-1
CASSSTTGDGGDSNQPQHF,TGTGCCAGCAGCTCAACGACAGGGGATGGGGGGGATAGCAATCAGCCCCAGCATTTT,.,TRBJ1-5,TRBD1,TRBV7-9
CASSPTWTGGYEQYF,TGTGCCAGCAGCCCGACCTGGACAGGAGGCTACGAGCAGTACTTC,.,TRBJ2-7,TRBD1,TRBV4-2
CSEVGPLNEQYF,TGCAGTGAGGTAGGACCTTTGAATGAGCAGTACTTC,.,TRBJ2-5,.,TRBV20-1
CSVLGLAGGTYEQYF,TGCAGTGTCCTGGGACTAGCGGGAGGGACCTACGAGCAGTACTTC,.,TRBJ2-7,TRBD2,TRBV20-1
CASSSQTGGSLRTDTQYF,TGTGCCAGCAGTTCCCAGACAGGGGGGTCCCTACGCACAGATACGCAGTATTTT,.,TRBJ2-3,TRBD1,TRBV7-2
CASTGGSEQFF,TGTGCCAGTACGGGCGGGAGTGAGCAGTTCTTC,few,TRBJ2-1,TRBD2,TRBV19
CASSQDFGGEQYF,TGCGCCAGCAGCCAAGACTTTGGGGGCGAGCAGTACTTC,few,TRBJ2-7,.,TRBV4-1
CSARPSGKRTQPHGRRTDTQYF,TGCAGTGCTAGACCCAGCGGGAAAAGAACGCAACCGCACGGGAGGCGCACAGATACGCAGTATTTT,.,TRBJ2-3,TRBD2,TRBV20-1